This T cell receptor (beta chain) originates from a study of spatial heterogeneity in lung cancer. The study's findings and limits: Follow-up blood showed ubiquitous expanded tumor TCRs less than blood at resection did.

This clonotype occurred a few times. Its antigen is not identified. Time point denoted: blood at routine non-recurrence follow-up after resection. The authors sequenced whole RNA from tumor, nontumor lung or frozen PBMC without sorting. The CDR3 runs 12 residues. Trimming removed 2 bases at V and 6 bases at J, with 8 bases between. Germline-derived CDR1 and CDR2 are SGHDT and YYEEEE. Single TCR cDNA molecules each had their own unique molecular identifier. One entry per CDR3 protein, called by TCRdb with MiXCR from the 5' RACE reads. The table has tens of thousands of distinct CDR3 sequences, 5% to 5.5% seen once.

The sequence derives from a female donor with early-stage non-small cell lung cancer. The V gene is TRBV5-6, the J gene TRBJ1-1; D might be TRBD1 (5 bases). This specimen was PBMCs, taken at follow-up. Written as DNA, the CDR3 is TGTGCCAGCAGCTTCGGGGGTGCTGAAGCTTTCTTT. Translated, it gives CASSFGGAEAFF.